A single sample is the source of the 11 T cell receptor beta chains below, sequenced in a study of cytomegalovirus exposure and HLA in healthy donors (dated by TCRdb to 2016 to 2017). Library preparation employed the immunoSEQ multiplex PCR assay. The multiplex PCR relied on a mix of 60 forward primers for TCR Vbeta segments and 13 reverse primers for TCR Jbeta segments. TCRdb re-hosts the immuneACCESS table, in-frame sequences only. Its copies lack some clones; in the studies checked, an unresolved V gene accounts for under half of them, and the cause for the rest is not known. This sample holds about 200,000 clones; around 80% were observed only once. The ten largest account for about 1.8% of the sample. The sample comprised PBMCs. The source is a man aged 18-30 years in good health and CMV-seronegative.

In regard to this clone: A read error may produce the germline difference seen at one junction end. CDR3 nucleotides: TGTGCCAGCAGTTTGGACAGGCCGTTAGCCCCAAACGGTGCGAACACCGAGGAGCTGTTTTTT. Its translation: CASSLDRPLAPNGANTEELFF. This chain connects TRBV27 to TRBJ2-2; the match to TRBD1 covers 7 bases. Germline values: CDR1 MNHEY, CDR2 SMNVEV (reference sequence). This CDR3 region has 21 residues.

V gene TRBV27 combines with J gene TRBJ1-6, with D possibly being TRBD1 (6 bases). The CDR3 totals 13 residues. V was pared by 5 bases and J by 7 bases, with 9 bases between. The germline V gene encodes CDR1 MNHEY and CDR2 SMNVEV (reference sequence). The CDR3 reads CASSRGYNSPLHF. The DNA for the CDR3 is TGTGCCAGCAGTAGGGGGTACAATTCACCCCTCCACTTT.

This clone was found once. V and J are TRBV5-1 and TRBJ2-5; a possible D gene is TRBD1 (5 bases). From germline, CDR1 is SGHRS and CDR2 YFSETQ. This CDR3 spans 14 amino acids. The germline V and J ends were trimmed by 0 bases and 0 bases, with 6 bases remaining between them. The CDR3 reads CASSLGGYQETQYF. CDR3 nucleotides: TGCGCCAGCAGCTTGGGGGGCTACCAAGAGACCCAGTACTTC.

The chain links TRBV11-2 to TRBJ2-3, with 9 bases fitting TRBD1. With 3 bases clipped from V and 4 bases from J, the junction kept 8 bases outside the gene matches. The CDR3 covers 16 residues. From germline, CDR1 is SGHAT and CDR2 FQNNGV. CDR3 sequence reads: CASSLSPGTGPDTQYF. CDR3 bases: TGTGCCAGCAGCTTGAGTCCCGGGACAGGGCCAGATACGCAGTATTTT.

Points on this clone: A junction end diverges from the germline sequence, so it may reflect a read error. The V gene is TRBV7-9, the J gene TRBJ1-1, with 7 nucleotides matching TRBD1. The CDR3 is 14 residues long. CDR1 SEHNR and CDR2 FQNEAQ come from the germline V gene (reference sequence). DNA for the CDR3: TGTGCCGGCAGCAGGACAGGAGTGAACACTGAAGCTTTCTTT. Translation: CAGSRTGVNTEAFF.

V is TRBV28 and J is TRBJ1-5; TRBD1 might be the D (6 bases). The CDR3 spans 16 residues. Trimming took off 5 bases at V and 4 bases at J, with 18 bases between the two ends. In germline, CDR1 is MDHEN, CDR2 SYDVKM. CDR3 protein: CASSPRHSQGNQPQHF. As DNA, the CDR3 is TGTGCCAGCAGTCCCCGGCACTCCCAGGGGAATCAGCCCCAGCATTTT.

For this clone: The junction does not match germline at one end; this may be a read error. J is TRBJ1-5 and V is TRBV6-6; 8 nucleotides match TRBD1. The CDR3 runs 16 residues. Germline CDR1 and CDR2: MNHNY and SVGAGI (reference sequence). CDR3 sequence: CASSYRADRAIRPVDF. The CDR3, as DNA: TGTGCCAGCAGTTACCGAGCGGACAGGGCTATCCGCCCCGTGGATTTT.

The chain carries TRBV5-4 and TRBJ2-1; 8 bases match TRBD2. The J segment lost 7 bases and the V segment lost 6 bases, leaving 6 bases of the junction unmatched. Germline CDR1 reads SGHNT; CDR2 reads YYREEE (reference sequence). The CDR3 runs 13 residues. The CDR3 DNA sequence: TGTGCCAGCACCGGGACTAGGATAAATGAGCAGTTCTTC. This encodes CASTGTRINEQFF.

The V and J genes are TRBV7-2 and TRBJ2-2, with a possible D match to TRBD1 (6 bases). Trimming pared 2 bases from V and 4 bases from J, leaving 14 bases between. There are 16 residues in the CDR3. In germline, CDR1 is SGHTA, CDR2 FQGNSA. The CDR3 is CASSLLTGKSTGELFF. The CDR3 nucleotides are TGTGCCAGCAGCTTATTAACAGGGAAGAGCACCGGGGAGCTGTTTTTT.

CDR3 region: CASSRQGIEETQYF. CDR3 DNA: TGTGCCAGCAGTCGCCAGGGGATCGAGGAGACCCAGTACTTC. The chain combines TRBV6-5 with TRBJ2-5; D possibly corresponds to TRBD1 (6 bases). V was cut by 5 bases and J by 5 bases, with 15 bases left in between. The CDR3 has 14 residues. Germline CDR1 MNHEY, CDR2 SVGAGI.

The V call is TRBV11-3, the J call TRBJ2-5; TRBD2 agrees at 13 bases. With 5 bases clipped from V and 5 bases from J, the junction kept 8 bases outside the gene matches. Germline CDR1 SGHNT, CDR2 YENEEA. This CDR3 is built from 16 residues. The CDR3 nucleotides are TGTGCCAGCAGCCCCGGGACTAGCGGGAACAGGGAGACCCAGTACTTC. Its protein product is CASSPGTSGNRETQYF. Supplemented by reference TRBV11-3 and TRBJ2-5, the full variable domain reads EAGVVQSPRYKIIEKKQPVAFWCNPISGHNTLYWYLQNLGQGPELLIRYENEEAVDDSQLPKDRFSAERLKGVDSTLKIQPAELGDSAVYLCASSPGTSGNRETQYFGPGTRLLVL.